The next 32 T cell receptor beta chains were all read from a single sample in a study of blood T cell repertoires in COVID-19 (dated by TCRdb to the early 2020s). Libraries were prepared through the immunoSEQ multiplex PCR assay. Drawn from immuneACCESS, this table holds only the in-frame rearrangements with V and J called that TCRdb kept. Clones are partly lost; checked studies trace under half to an unresolved V gene and leave the rest unexplained. The sample table records some 260,000 clones; 88% of these occur just once. The ten largest clones take up roughly 6.8% of the sample. The specimen was peripheral blood. Receptors were obtained from a woman in her 30s with COVID-19, enrolled during active disease.

J is TRBJ1-3 and V is TRBV19, with 8 bases aligning to TRBD1. This CDR3 comprises 17 residues. CDR1 is LNHDA and CDR2 is SQIVND in the germline V gene (reference sequence). Trimming removed 0 bases from V and 1 base from J; junction bases left unmatched: 5. In DNA, the CDR3 is TGTGCCAGTAGTATAGAGCAGCAGGGGGCTTCTGGAAACACCATATATTTT. Amino acid sequence: CASSIEQQGASGNTIYF. Drawing the rest from reference TRBV19 and TRBJ1-3, the complete variable domain is DGGITQSPKYLFRKEGQNVTLSCEQNLNHDAMYWYRQDPGQGLRLIYYSQIVNDFQKGDIAEGYSVSREKKESFPLTVTSAQKNPTAFYLCASSIEQQGASGNTIYFGEGSWLTVV.

The rearrangement links TRBV6-5 to TRBJ1-1; no reliable D call. The germline V gene encodes CDR1 MNHEY and CDR2 SVGAGI. Trimming shortened V by 2 bases and J by 4 bases, and 11 bases separated the two germline ends. This CDR3 contains 14 residues. CDR3 sequence reads: CASSYVGEGTEAFF. CDR3 coding DNA: TGTGCCAGCAGTTACGTCGGGGAGGGCACTGAAGCTTTCTTT.

This rearrangement joins TRBV19 to TRBJ2-7; D is undetermined. V was clipped by 5 bases and J by 6 bases, with 17 bases between them. CDR1 LNHDA and CDR2 SQIVND come from the germline V gene (reference sequence). The CDR3 runs 14 residues. The DNA of the CDR3 is TGTGCCAGTAGTTCCCAGGTCGGCAGTCGCGAGCAGTACGTC. It codes for CASSSQVGSREQYV.

The chain has TRBV7-6 and TRBJ2-5; tentatively, D is TRBD2 (5 bases). The germline V gene has CDR1 SGHVS and CDR2 FNYEAQ. V dropped 5 bases and J dropped 4 bases, with 11 bases sitting between them. The CDR3 is 13 amino acids. CDR3 in amino acids: CASSRGEGETQYF. CDR3 coding DNA: TGTGCCAGCAGCCGAGGTGAGGGAGAGACCCAGTACTTC.

This chain connects TRBV5-1 to TRBJ1-2; D not certain. The CDR3 has 13 amino acids. Germline V gene sequence: CDR1 SGHRS, CDR2 YFSETQ. Deletions cut 5 bases from V and 6 bases from J, with 14 bases between. This chain's CDR3 is CASRGAVEDGYTF. The CDR3, as DNA: TGCGCCAGCAGAGGCGCAGTGGAGGATGGCTACACCTTC. Looking up the rest from reference TRBV5-1 and TRBJ1-2 gives the full variable domain: KAGVTQTPRYLIKTRGQQVTLSCSPISGHRSVSWYQQTPGQGLQFLFEYFSETQRNKGNFPGRFSGRQFSNSRSEMNVSTLELGDSALYLCASRGAVEDGYTFGSGTRLTVV.

The rearrangement joins TRBV18 to TRBJ2-2; D is unresolved. V shed 0 bases and J shed 5 bases, with 7 bases lying between them. Germline V gene data show CDR1 as KGHSH and CDR2 as LQKENI. The CDR3 sequence is 14 residues long. CDR3 nucleotide sequence: TGTGCCAGCTCACCACCGTCTAGGACCGGGGAGCTGTTTTTT. Translating it yields CASSPPSRTGELFF.

This chain connects TRBV10-3 to TRBJ1-5; maybe TRBD1 (6 bases). Germline assignment: CDR1 ENHRY and CDR2 SYGVKD. The germline V and J ends were trimmed by 10 bases and 7 bases, with 17 bases remaining between them. The CDR3 is 13 residues long. This CDR3 reads CATRGGVGQPQHF. The CDR3 nucleotides are TGTGCCACCCGAGGGGGGGTAGGGCAGCCCCAGCATTTT.

This clone was counted a single time. The CDR3 DNA is TGCGCCAGCAGCCCAATCGGTAGGGGGATATACGAGCAGTACTTC. Encoded protein: CASSPIGRGIYEQYF. The chain uses TRBV4-3 and TRBJ2-7, with a possible D match to TRBD1 (6 bases). This CDR3 region has 15 residues. Germline V lookup: CDR1 LGHNA, CDR2 YSLEER. Trimming cost V 4 bases and J 4 bases, with 17 bases left between them.

The V call is TRBV5-4, the J call TRBJ2-5; TRBD2 aligns across 13 bases. Losses at the gene ends were 4 bases for V and 1 base for J; bases not matched to a gene: 1. This CDR3 comprises 15 residues. Germline lookup yields CDR1 SGHNT and CDR2 YYREEE (reference sequence). The CDR3 DNA follows: TGTGCCAGCAGCGGGACTAGCGGGACCCAAGAGACCCAGTACTTC. It specifies CASSGTSGTQETQYF.

The V and J genes are TRBV5-1 and TRBJ2-7; 9 bases map to TRBD2. The length of the CDR3 is 19 residues. Trimming at V came to 1 base and at J to 3 bases, leaving 17 bases not matched to a gene. Germline values: CDR1 SGHRS, CDR2 YFSETQ. The CDR3 loop reads CASSLTGSASGELLYEQYF. The CDR3 DNA reads as TGCGCCAGCAGCTTGACGGGTTCCGCTAGCGGGGAACTTCTCTACGAGCAGTACTTC.

The chain joins TRBV20-1 to TRBJ2-1, with TRBD2 matching over 8 bases. This CDR3 has 15 amino acids. The germline V gene encodes CDR1 DFQATT and CDR2 SNEGSKA (reference sequence). The V and J ends lost 3 bases and 6 bases, in that order; junction bases with no gene match: 10. The CDR3 sequence is CSASRGLAGTNEQFF. CDR3 in DNA: TGCAGTGCTAGTAGAGGACTAGCTGGGACCAATGAGCAGTTCTTC.

The chain recombines TRBV2 with TRBJ2-5, with 10 bases that match TRBD1. This CDR3 comprises 14 residues. Per germline, CDR1 SNHLY and CDR2 FYNNEI. After removal of 7 bases from V and 5 bases from J, the junction contained 7 bases not matched to a gene. The chain's CDR3 is CASTGTGVVETQYF. The CDR3 coding sequence is TGTGCCAGCACCGGGACAGGGGTTGTGGAGACCCAGTACTTC.

This sequence joins TRBV19 and TRBJ1-1, with a possible D match to TRBD1 (6 bases). The CDR3 sequence is 14 residues long. The ends were cut back, 4 bases at V and 3 bases at J, with 12 bases in the middle. In germline, CDR1 is LNHDA, CDR2 SQIVND (reference sequence). The CDR3 region has the DNA TGTGCCAGTAGTACCGACAGGCAGTACACTGAAGCTTTCTTT. Protein sequence: CASSTDRQYTEAFF.

The chain joins TRBV7-9 to TRBJ1-6; no reliable D call. The length of the CDR3 is 15 residues. V was cut by 4 bases and J by 7 bases, with 14 bases left in between. Germline V lookup: CDR1 SEHNR, CDR2 FQNEAQ (reference sequence). The CDR3: CASSSAGGGNSPLHF. The CDR3 DNA is TGTGCCAGCAGCTCGGCGGGCGGCGGGAATTCACCCCTCCACTTT.

The chain links TRBV28 to TRBJ2-1, with D perhaps TRBD2 (6 bases). Trimming stripped 5 bases from V and 9 bases from J, with 20 bases between. Germline V gene sequence: CDR1 MDHEN, CDR2 SYDVKM. The CDR3 runs 15 residues. Written as DNA, the CDR3 is TGTGCCAGCAGTCCTGCGACCACCCTGGGGGGTGAGCAGTTCTTC. It specifies CASSPATTLGGEQFF.

The count of this clone is one. V gene TRBV11-2 combines with J gene TRBJ2-1; D may be TRBD1 (6 bases). The CDR3 has 15 amino acids. CDR1 and CDR2 (germline): SGHAT, FQNNGV. Between the trimmed V and J ends, which lost 3 bases and 9 bases, there was a span of 18 bases. The CDR3 sequence is CASSLGRGRVFEQFF. As DNA, the CDR3 is TGTGCCAGCAGCTTGGGCAGGGGAAGAGTTTTTGAGCAGTTCTTC.

This rearrangement joins TRBV7-2 to TRBJ1-4, with 8 bases fitting TRBD1. Germline V CDR1 and CDR2: SGHTA, FQGNSA. This CDR3 is built from 13 residues. J lost 6 bases, V lost 4 bases, and 1 base had no gene match. The CDR3 sequence is CASSSTGDEKLFF. CDR3 bases: TGTGCCAGCAGCTCGACAGGGGATGAAAAACTGTTTTTT.

The chain combines TRBV20-1 with TRBJ1-2; D not resolved. With 5 bases removed from V and 5 bases from J, the gap between germline ends came to 9 bases. The CDR3 contains 11 residues. Germline-derived CDR1 and CDR2 are DFQATT and SNEGSKA (reference sequence). The CDR3 DNA reads TGCAGTGCTGAACGGGGTTATGGCTACACCTTC. This sequence encodes CSAERGYGYTF.

V is TRBV28 and J is TRBJ1-2; no clear D gene. The CDR3 runs to 13 residues. In germline, CDR1 is MDHEN, CDR2 SYDVKM. V gave up 4 bases and J gave up 5 bases, with 11 bases separating them. Here the CDR3 reads CASSSWQVYGYTF. The CDR3 nucleotides read TGTGCCAGCAGTTCATGGCAGGTGTATGGCTACACCTTC.

This chain joins TRBV19 and TRBJ1-1; D not resolved. The V end was cut by 1 base, the J end by 0 bases, with 6 bases between. Germline V gene sequence: CDR1 LNHDA, CDR2 SQIVND (reference sequence). The CDR3 sequence is 14 residues long. In DNA, the CDR3 is TGTGCCAGTAGTATAGGGCATATGAACACTGAAGCTTTCTTT. Protein sequence: CASSIGHMNTEAFF.

This clone was observed many times. The chain couples TRBV6-6 to TRBJ1-1, with a weak D call TRBD1 (5 bases). The CDR3 is made up of 15 amino acids. V lost 0 bases and J lost 8, with 16 bases in between. CDR1 is MNHNY, CDR2 SVGAGI, per germline (reference sequence). In nucleotides, the CDR3 is TGTGCCAGCAGTTACTCGAGTCAGGGCCGGGGGGAAGCTTTCTTT. Amino acid sequence: CASSYSSQGRGEAFF.

This sequence joins TRBV4-3 and TRBJ2-1; TRBD2 aligns across 9 bases. This CDR3 is 16 amino acids long. The germline V gene encodes CDR1 LGHNA and CDR2 YSLEER. After removal of 1 base from V and 7 bases from J, the junction contained 8 bases not matched to a gene. CDR3 residues: CASSQASLAGWNEQFF. The CDR3 nucleotides read TGCGCCAGCAGCCAAGCGTCTCTAGCGGGATGGAATGAGCAGTTCTTC.

The chain uses TRBV10-3 and TRBJ1-3; the D gene is possibly TRBD1 (6 bases). The V end was cut by 5 bases, the J end by 2 bases, with 19 bases between. The CDR3 is made up of 17 amino acids. The germline CDR1 and CDR2 sequences are ENHRY and SYGVKD. CDR3 nucleotides: TGTGCCATCAGTAGAATCCCAGCGGGGGGGCCTGGAAACACCATATATTTT. It encodes CAISRIPAGGPGNTIYF.

This clone was recorded once. V and J are TRBV6-2 or TRBV6-3 and TRBJ2-1; D remains unclear. The CDR3 is 11 residues long. Trimming pared 2 bases from V and 12 bases from J, leaving 8 bases between. Per germline, CDR1 MNHEY and CDR2 SVGEGT. The CDR3, as DNA: TGTGCCAGCAGTTACGCTATTTGGCAGTTCTTC. Amino acid sequence: CASSYAIWQFF.

The chain employs TRBV2 and TRBJ2-5, with D tentatively TRBD2 (5 bases). Germline values: CDR1 SNHLY, CDR2 FYNNEI. This CDR3 has 15 residues. Between the trimmed V and J ends, which lost 0 bases and 7 bases, there was a span of 15 bases. The CDR3 coding sequence is TGTGCCAGCAGTGAAGCATGGCTGATCCGGGGGACCCAGTACTTC. It codes for CASSEAWLIRGTQYF.

The CDR3 region is CASSYELGRSRNQETQYF. The CDR3 DNA follows: TGTGCCAGCAGTTACGAACTAGGCCGGTCCCGAAACCAAGAGACCCAGTACTTC. The chain links TRBV6-2 or TRBV6-3 to TRBJ2-5; D is perhaps TRBD2 (5 bases). The CDR3 spans 18 residues. V gave up 2 bases and J gave up 0 bases, with 19 bases separating them. Germline V lookup: CDR1 MNHEY, CDR2 SVGEGT.

V is TRBV6-4 and J is TRBJ2-2, with a tentative D call TRBD1 (6 bases). The CDR3 sequence is 15 residues long. Per the germline V gene, CDR1 is MRHNA and CDR2 is SNTAGT. The V end was cut by 0 bases, the J end by 5 bases, with 10 bases between. CDR3: CASSDSNRVTGELFF. CDR3 nucleotide sequence: TGTGCCAGCAGTGACTCTAACAGGGTGACCGGGGAGCTGTTTTTT.

The chain links TRBV30 to TRBJ1-2; TRBD1 is a possible D gene (5 bases). Trimming removed 0 bases from V and 7 bases from J, with 12 bases in between. This CDR3 is built from 13 residues. Germline V gene sequence: CDR1 GTSNPN, CDR2 SVGIG (reference sequence). The CDR3 here is CAWSVCRARGYTF. Here the CDR3 DNA reads TGTGCCTGGAGTGTATGCAGGGCCCGTGGCTACACCTTC.

The V and J genes are TRBV21-1 and TRBJ2-2; the D call in the table, TRBD2, was not verified against the DNA. TRBV21-1 represents a pseudogene. This CDR3 region has 21 residues. CDR3 in amino acids: CASTKWGAGLAGGYNTGELFF. The DNA of the CDR3 is TGTGCCAGCACTAAATGGGGCGCGGGACTAGCGGGAGGGTACAACACCGGGGAGCTGTTTTTT.

The V call is TRBV27, the J call TRBJ2-3; 11 bases agree with TRBD2. Germline V CDR1 and CDR2: MNHEY, SMNVEV (reference sequence). This CDR3 spans 16 amino acids. V was pared by 5 bases and J by 6 bases, with 10 bases of the junction left unmatched. CDR3 residues: CASSNLLAGVSDTQYF. In DNA, the CDR3 is TGTGCCAGCAGTAACCTACTAGCGGGAGTTTCTGATACGCAGTATTTT.

This clone turned up a few times. The chain carries TRBV28 and TRBJ1-5, with 8 bases aligning to TRBD1. Germline V gene data show CDR1 as MDHEN and CDR2 as SYDVKM. Germline trimming cut 10 bases from V and 7 bases from J; bases unmatched to any gene: 6. CDR3 size: 12 residues. The CDR3 loop is CATETGVQPQHF. The CDR3 DNA reads TGTGCCACCGAGACAGGGGTACAGCCCCAGCATTTT.

This rearrangement joins TRBV3-1 (or the pseudogene TRBV3-2) to TRBJ1-5; the match to TRBD1 covers 7 bases. In germline, CDR1 is LGHDT, CDR2 YNNKEL (reference sequence). The ends lost 4 bases at V and 5 bases at J; junction bases unmatched: 8. This CDR3 is 15 amino acids long. The CDR3 region has the DNA TGTGCCAGCAGCCCGGACAGGCGGCTCCATCAGCCCCAGCATTTT. Protein: CASSPDRRLHQPQHF.